The clone carrying this T cell receptor beta chain was seen ten or more times. Its antigen remains unknown. The length of the CDR3 is 15 residues. Germline CDR1 and CDR2: DFQATT and SNEGSKA (reference sequence). Trimming cost V 0 bases and J 4 bases; bases outside gene matches: 7. TCRdb processed the 5' RACE reads anew with MiXCR; each CDR3 protein has one entry. The profile shows about 330,000 distinct CDR3 sequences, less than 10% of them singletons. This sample stems from a study of CD8 T cells in ankylosing spondylitis. Study-wide results and caveats: Past research had described some motif variants in reactive arthritis synovial fluid and blood. As for the disease-linked clones, they showed a CD8+ phenotype and occurred at relatively low frequencies in peripheral blood. What seemed typical of ankylosing spondylitis blood was a TCR beta motif built from 7 or 8 highly homologous variants.

Input material: blood, either unsorted or a sorted T cell fraction (not recorded which). This rearrangement joins TRBV20-1 to TRBJ1-1; 8 bases fit TRBD1. This TCR was sampled from a male donor with ankylosing spondylitis. Written as DNA, the CDR3 is TGCAGTGCTAGAGAGTCGAGGACAGGGATCACTGAAGCTTTCTTT. It specifies CSARESRTGITEAFF.